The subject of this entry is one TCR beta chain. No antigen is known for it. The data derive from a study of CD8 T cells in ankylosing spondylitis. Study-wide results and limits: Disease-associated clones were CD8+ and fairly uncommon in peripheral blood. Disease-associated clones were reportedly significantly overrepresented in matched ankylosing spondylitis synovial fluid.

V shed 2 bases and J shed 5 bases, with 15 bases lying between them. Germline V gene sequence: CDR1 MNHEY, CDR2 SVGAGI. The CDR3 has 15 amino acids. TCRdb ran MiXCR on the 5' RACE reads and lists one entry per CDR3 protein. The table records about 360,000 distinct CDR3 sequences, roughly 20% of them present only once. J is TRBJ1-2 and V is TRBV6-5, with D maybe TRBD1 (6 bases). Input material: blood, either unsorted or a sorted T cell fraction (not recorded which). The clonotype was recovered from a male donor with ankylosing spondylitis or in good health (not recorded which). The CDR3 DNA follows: TGTGCCAGCAGTTACGGAGCAGGGGAGGGTTATGGCTACACCTTC. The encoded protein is CASSYGAGEGYGYTF.